Reported below is one T cell receptor (beta chain). Its antigen is still unknown. Some clones are missing from TCRdb's copy, which holds only in-frame ones; the method was immunoSEQ multiplex PCR. The repertoire includes about 47,000 clones, roughly 94% of them detected once, and 2.9% sits in the top ten. V was pared by 1 base and J by 1 base, with 6 bases of the junction left unmatched. The CDR3 runs to 16 residues. In germline, CDR1 is SGHRS, CDR2 YFSETQ. This sample is drawn from a study of T cells after posttransplantation cyclophosphamide. This related bone marrow graft donor gave peripheral blood on the day of marrow donation. General study points: Blood and skin or GI T cell repertoires showed limited TRB overlap. Donor CD8+ memory clones often dominated recipient blood repertoires at later times. Recipient CMV seropositivity and CMV reactivation strongly tracked TRB clonality.

This chain links TRBV5-1 with TRBJ2-5, with 8 bases matching TRBD2. Sequencing used PBMCs. The source of this sequence is a woman between 25 and 40 years old in good health and a related stem cell transplant donor. CDR3 region: CASSLWSGGTQETQYF. In DNA, the CDR3 is TGCGCCAGCAGCTTGTGGTCGGGGGGGACCCAAGAGACCCAGTACTTC.